The TCR beta chain under discussion was sequenced for a study of T cell responses to AZD1222 COVID-19 vaccine. Study outcomes and limitations: Recipients of two AZD1222 doses showed rising Spike-specific TCR breadth and depth.

The CDR3 extends over 18 amino acids. CDR1 is LGHDT and CDR2 is YNNKEL in the germline V gene (reference sequence). Germline trimming cut 3 bases from V and 2 bases from J; bases unmatched to any gene: 12. Concerning this clone: Its target is not known.

Assay: immunoSEQ multiplex PCR; the TCRdb copy retains only in-frame clones and omits some. Among 95,000 to 130,000 clones listed, about 90% were seen once. The rearrangement joins TRBV3-1 (or the pseudogene TRBV3-2) to TRBJ2-2; 7 bases are shared with TRBD1. The receptor was isolated from an adult in good health. The material was peripheral blood, obtained on day 0 of AZD1222 vaccination. The CDR3 reads CASSQRSRDSYNTGELFF. The CDR3 DNA reads as TGTGCCAGCAGCCAGAGGTCCCGGGACAGCTATAACACCGGGGAGCTGTTTTTT.